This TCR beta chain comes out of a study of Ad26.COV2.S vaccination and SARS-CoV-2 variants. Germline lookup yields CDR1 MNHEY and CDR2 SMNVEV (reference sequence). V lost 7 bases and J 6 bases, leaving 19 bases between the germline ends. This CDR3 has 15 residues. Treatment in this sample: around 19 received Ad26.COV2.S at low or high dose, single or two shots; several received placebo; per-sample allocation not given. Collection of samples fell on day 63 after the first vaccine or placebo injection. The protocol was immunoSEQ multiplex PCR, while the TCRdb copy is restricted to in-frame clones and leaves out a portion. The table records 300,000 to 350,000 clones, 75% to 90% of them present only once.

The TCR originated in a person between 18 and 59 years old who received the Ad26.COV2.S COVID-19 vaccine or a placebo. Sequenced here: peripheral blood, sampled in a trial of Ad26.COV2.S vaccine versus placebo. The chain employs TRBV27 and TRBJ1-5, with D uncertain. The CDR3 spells CASKPYGQESQPQHF. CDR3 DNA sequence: TGTGCCAGCAAACCCTATGGGCAGGAAAGTCAGCCCCAGCATTTT.